The clone carrying this T cell receptor (beta chain) was found a few times. Its target is unknown. This specimen comes from a study of CD8+ T cells in alopecia areata. Overall study: It was oral tofacitinib, at 5 to 10 mg twice daily, that treated patients received. Patients took tofacitinib for 6 to 18 months, followed by 6 drug-free months.

Regarding treatment: oral pan-JAK inhibitor, 5-10 mg twice daily. Extraction and reverse transcription of RNA yielded cDNA as the sequencing template. Profiled with immunoSEQ multiplex PCR; TCRdb holds only in-frame clones, not every one. The data show 150,000 to 200,000 clones, 58% seen once. Regarding the study as a whole: Tofacitinib did not eliminate many expanded lesional clones from scalp or blood. Sequenced scalp T cells also include alphabeta T cells resident in normal skin.

V was clipped by 7 bases and J by 0 bases; unmatched bases: 8. CDR1 and CDR2 from the germline V gene are SNHLY and FYNNEI. This CDR3 is 16 amino acids long. This clonotype originated in a human donor with alopecia areata. The chain employs TRBV2 and TRBJ2-2; 7 nucleotides align to TRBD1. The sample was CD4+ T cells sorted from blood, taken at approximately week 60, from a patient treated with tofacitinib. CDR3: CASNPTGLANTGELFF. CDR3 DNA sequence: TGTGCCAGCAACCCGACAGGGTTGGCGAACACCGGGGAGCTGTTTTTT.